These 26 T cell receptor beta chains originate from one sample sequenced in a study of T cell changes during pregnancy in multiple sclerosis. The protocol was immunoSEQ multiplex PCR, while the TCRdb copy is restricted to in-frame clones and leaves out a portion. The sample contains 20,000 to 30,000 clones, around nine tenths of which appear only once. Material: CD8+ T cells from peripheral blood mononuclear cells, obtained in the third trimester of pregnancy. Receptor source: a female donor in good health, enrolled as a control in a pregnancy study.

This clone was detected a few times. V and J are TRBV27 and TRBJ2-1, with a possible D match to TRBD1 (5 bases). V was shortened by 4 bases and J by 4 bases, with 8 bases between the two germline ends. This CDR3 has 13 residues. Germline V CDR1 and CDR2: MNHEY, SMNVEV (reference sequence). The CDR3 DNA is TGTGCCAGCAGTTCGGCAGGGTACAATGAGCAGTTCTTC. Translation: CASSSAGYNEQFF.

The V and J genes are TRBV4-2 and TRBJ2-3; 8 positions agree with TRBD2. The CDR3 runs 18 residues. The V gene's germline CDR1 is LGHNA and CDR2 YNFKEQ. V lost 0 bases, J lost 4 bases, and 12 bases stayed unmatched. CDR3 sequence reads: CASSQERARGGGSDTQYF. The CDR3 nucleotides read TGTGCCAGCAGCCAAGAACGCGCTAGGGGCGGGGGGTCAGATACGCAGTATTTT.

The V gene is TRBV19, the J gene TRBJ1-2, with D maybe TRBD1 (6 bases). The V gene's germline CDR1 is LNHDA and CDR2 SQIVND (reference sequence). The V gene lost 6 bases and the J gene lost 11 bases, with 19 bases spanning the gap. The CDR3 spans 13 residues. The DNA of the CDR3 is TGTGCCAGTAGAGTTCTGCCTAGGGGGAGATACACCTTC. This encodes CASRVLPRGRYTF.

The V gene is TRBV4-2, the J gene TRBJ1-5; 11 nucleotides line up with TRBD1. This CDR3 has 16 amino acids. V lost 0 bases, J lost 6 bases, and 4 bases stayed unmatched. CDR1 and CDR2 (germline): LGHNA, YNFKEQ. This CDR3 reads CASSQEGTGGGQPQHF. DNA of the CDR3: TGTGCCAGCAGCCAAGAGGGGACAGGGGGGGGTCAGCCCCAGCATTTT.

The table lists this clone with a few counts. In DNA form, the CDR3 reads TGTGCCAGCAGTGCGGGTCCCCAAGCGGATACGCAGTATTTT. This translates into CASSAGPQADTQYF. V is TRBV6-4 and J is TRBJ2-3; D gene uncertain. This CDR3 is built from 14 residues. V was shortened by 4 bases and J by 6 bases, with 14 bases between the two germline ends. Germline CDR1 is MRHNA and CDR2 is SNTAGT.

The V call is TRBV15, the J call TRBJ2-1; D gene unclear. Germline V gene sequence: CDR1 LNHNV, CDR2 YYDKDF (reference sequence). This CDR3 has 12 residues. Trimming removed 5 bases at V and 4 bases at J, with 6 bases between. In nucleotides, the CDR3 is TGTGCCACCAGCGGTAGATACAATGAGCAGTTCTTC. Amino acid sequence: CATSGRYNEQFF.

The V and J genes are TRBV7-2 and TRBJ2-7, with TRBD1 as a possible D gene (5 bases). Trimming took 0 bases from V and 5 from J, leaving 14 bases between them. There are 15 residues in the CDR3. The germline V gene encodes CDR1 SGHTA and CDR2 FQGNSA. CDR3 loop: CASSLAIPGYHEQYF. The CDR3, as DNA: TGTGCCAGCAGCTTAGCAATCCCAGGGTACCACGAGCAGTACTTC.

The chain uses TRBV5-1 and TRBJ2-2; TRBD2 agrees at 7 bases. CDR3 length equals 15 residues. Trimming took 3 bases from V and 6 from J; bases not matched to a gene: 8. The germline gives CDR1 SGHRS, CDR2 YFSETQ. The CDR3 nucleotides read TGCGCCAGCAGCTGGGCCCCTCGGGGGGCCGGGGAGCTGTTTTTT. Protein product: CASSWAPRGAGELFF.

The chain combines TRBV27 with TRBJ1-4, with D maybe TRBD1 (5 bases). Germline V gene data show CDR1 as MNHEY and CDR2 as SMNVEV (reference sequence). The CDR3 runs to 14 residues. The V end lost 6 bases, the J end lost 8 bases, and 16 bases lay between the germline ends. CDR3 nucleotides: TGTGCCAGCAGCCCAGACAGTGTAGGAGAAAAACTGTTTTTT. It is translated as CASSPDSVGEKLFF.

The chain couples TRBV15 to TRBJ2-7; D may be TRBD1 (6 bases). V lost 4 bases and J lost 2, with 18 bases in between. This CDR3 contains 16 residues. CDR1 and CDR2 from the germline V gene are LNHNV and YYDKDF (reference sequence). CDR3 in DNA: TGTGCCACCAGCATGCAAAACGATGGGGGCACCTACGAGCAGTACTTC. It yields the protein CATSMQNDGGTYEQYF.

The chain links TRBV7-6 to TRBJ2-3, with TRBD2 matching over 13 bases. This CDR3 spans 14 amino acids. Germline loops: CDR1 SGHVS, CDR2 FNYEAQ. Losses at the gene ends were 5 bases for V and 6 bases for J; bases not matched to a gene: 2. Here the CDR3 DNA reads TGTGCCAGCAGCCGGACTAGCGGGAGTGATACGCAGTATTTT. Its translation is CASSRTSGSDTQYF.

The CDR3 is CASSEPLSSSGSYNEQFF. Written as DNA, the CDR3 is TGCGCCAGCAGTGAGCCCCTGAGTTCTAGCGGGTCCTACAATGAGCAGTTCTTC. The chain is built from TRBV10-2 and TRBJ2-1; 8 nucleotides agree with TRBD2. The length of the CDR3 is 18 residues. The ends lost 2 bases at V and 1 base at J; junction bases unmatched: 10. The germline CDR1 and CDR2 sequences are WSHSY and SAAADI.

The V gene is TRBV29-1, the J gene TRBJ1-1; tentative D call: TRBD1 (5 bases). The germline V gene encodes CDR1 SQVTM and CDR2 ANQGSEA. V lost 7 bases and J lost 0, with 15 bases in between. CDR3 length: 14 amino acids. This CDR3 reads CSAPGGSMNTEAFF. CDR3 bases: TGCAGCGCGCCTGGGGGGAGCATGAACACTGAAGCTTTCTTT.

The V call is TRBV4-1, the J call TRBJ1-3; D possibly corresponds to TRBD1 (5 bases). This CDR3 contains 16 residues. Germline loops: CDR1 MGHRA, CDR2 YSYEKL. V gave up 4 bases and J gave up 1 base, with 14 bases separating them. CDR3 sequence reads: CASSPQGQGSGNTIYF. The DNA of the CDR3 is TGCGCCAGCAGCCCACAAGGGCAGGGTTCTGGAAACACCATATATTTT.

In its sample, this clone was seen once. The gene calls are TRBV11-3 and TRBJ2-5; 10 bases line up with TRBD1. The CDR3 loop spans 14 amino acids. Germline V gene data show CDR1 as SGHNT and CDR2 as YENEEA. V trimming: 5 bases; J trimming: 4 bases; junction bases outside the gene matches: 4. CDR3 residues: CASSPRTGGETQYF. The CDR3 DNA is TGTGCCAGCAGCCCTCGGACAGGGGGAGAGACCCAGTACTTC.

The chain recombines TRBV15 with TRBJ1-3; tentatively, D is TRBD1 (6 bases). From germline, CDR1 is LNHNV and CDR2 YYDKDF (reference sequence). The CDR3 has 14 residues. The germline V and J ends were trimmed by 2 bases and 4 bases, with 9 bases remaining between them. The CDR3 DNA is TGTGCCACCAGCAGACAGGGGTCGGGAAACACCATATATTTT. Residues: CATSRQGSGNTIYF. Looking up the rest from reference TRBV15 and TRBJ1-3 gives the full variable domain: DAMVIQNPRYQVTQFGKPVTLSCSQTLNHNVMYWYQQKSSQAPKLLFHYYDKDFNNEADTPDNFQSRRPNTSFCFLDIRSPGLGDTAMYLCATSRQGSGNTIYFGEGSWLTVV.

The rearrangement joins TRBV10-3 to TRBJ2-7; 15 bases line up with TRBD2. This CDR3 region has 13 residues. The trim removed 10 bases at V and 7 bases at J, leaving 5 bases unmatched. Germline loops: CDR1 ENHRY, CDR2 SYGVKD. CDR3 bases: TGTGCCACCGGACTAGCGGGAGGGCGGGAGCAGTACTTC. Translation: CATGLAGGREQYF.

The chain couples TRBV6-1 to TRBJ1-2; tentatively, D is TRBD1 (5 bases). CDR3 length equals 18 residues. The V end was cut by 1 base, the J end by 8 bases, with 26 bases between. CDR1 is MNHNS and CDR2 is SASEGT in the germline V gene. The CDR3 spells CASSEGGGSRVFLGGYTF. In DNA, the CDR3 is TGTGCCAGCAGTGAAGGGGGGGGTTCACGGGTCTTCTTGGGAGGCTACACCTTC.

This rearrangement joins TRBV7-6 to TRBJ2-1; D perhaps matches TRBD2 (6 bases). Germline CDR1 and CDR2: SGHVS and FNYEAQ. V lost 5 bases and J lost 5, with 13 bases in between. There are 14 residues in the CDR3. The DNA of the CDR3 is TGTGCCAGCAGCGTTCCGGGGGAGCACAATGAGCAGTTCTTC. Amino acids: CASSVPGEHNEQFF.

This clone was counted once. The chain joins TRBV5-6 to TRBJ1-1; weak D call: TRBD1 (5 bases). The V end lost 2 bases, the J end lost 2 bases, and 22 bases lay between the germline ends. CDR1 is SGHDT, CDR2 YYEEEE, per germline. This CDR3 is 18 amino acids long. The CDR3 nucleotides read TGTGCCAGCAGCTTAAAGAATAATCGGCGGGGGTTAAACACTGAAGCTTTCTTT. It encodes CASSLKNNRRGLNTEAFF.

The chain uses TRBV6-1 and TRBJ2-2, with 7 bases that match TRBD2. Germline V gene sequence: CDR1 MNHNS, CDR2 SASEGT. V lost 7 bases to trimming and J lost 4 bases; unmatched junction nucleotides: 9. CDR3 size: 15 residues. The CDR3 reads CASTALGGSTGELFF. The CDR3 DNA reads TGTGCCAGCACCGCTTTGGGCGGGAGCACCGGGGAGCTGTTTTTT.

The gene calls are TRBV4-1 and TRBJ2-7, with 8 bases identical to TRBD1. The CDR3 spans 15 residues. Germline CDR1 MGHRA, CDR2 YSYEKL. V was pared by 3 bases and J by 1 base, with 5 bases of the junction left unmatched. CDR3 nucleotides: TGCGCCAGCAGCCACGGACAGGGTCTTTCCTACGAGCAGTACTTC. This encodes CASSHGQGLSYEQYF.

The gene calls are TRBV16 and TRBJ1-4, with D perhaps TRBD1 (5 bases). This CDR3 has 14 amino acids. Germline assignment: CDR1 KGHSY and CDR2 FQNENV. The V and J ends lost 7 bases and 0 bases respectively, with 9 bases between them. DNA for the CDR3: TGTGCCAGCAACCCGGGGGCAACTAATGAAAAACTGTTTTTT. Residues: CASNPGATNEKLFF.

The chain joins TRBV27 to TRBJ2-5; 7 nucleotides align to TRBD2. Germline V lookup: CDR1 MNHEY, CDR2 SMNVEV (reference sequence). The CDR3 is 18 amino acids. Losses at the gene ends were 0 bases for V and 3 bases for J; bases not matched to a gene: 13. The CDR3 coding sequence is TGTGCCAGCAGTTTATCGGTATGGGGGGGTGCGCTGAAAGAGACCCAGTACTTC. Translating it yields CASSLSVWGGALKETQYF.

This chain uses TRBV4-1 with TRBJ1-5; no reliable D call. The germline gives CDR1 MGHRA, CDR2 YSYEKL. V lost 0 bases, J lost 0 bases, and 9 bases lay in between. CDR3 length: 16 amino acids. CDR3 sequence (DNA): TGCGCCAGCAGCCAAGATAAGTACTATAGCAATCAGCCCCAGCATTTT. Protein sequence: CASSQDKYYSNQPQHF.

The CDR3, as DNA: TGTGCCAGCAGTTTACGACAGGGATTTAACTATGGCTACACCTTC. The encoded protein is CASSLRQGFNYGYTF. V gene TRBV28 combines with J gene TRBJ1-2; 7 nucleotides line up with TRBD1. This CDR3 has 15 amino acids. The V gene end was trimmed by 2 bases and the J gene end by 1 base; junction bases not matched to a gene: 4. CDR1 MDHEN and CDR2 SYDVKM come from the germline V gene.